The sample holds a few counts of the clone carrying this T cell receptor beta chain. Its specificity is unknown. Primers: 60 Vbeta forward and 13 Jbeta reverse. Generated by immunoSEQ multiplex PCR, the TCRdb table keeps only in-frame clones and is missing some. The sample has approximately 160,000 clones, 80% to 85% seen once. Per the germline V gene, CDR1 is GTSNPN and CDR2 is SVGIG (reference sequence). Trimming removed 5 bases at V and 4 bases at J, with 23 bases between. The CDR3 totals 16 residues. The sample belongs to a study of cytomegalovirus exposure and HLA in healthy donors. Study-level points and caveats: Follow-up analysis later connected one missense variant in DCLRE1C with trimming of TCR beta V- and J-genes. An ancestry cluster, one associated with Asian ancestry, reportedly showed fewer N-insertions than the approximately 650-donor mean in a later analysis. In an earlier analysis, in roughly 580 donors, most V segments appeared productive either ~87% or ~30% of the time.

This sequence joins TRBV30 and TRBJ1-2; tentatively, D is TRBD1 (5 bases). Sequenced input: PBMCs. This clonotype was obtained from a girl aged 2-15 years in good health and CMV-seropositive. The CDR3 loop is CAWDRRGARSSYGYTF. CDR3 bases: TGTGCCTGGGATCGGAGGGGCGCAAGGAGTTCCTATGGCTACACCTTC.